This T cell receptor beta chain was sequenced in a study of control samples from healthy donors and cancer patients. This clone occurred a few times. The data were produced by immunoSEQ multiplex PCR, yet TCRdb's version contains in-frame clones alone and is incomplete. The data show around 75,000 clones, with 85% to 95% seen just once and around 6% held by the top ten. Sequenced sample: blood. The TCR was taken from a woman in her fifties or sixties in good health.

CDR3 nucleotides: TGTGCCACCAGTGATGGCAGGGGGGCCGGGGAGCTGTTTTTT. This codes for CATSDGRGAGELFF. The chain carries TRBV24-1 and TRBJ2-2, with D possibly being TRBD1 (7 bases). Trimming left V 3 bases short and J 6 bases short, with 10 bases between. The CDR3 runs to 14 residues. From germline, CDR1 is KGHDR and CDR2 SFDVKD.